This TCR beta chain was retrieved from a study of blood T cell repertoires in COVID-19. Study in general: Italy, Spain and the United States were the sources of the convalescent and acute COVID-19 samples.

As originally analysed: Cell counts per sample came from amplifying reference gene primers. Data came from immunoSEQ multiplex PCR; TCRdb stores just in-frame clones and leaves some out. V and J calls and clone size are as listed in that table; D and trimming were resolved from the DNA. The sample yields nearly 110,000 clones, about 82% seen once. V was pared by 5 bases and J by 0 bases, with 10 bases between. Germline V gene data show CDR1 as PRHDT and CDR2 as FYEKMQ (reference sequence). The CDR3 loop spans 14 amino acids. The sequence derives from a man aged 80 or over with COVID-19, enrolled during active disease. The chain combines TRBV13 with TRBJ1-2; D is possibly TRBD1 (5 bases). Sequenced material: peripheral blood. CDR3 sequence reads: CASSRQRSNYGYTF. DNA of the CDR3: TGTGCCAGCAGCCGACAGAGATCTAACTATGGCTACACCTTC.